This T cell receptor (beta chain) was profiled in a study of OX40 agonist ivuxolimab in advanced cancers. Study overall: Every patient in dose escalation had hepatocellular carcinoma, melanoma, renal cell or head and neck cancer.

Whole-study findings and limits: In general, CD8+ T cells held more expanded clones than CD4+ did, on average. Researchers did not establish what antigens the expanded peripheral T cells target.

Clones were read by immunoSEQ multiplex PCR, and TCRdb kept only the in-frame ones, dropping some. The table records approximately 80,000 clones, approximately 85% of them present only once. Points on this clone: Its target is unknown.

There are 14 residues in the CDR3. Germline CDR1 and CDR2: KGHSH and LQKENI. Trimming took 2 bases from V and 0 from J, leaving 8 bases between them. This TCR came from an adult with an advanced solid tumor such as melanoma, head and neck, liver or kidney cancer. The specimen was CD4+ or CD8+ T cells sorted from blood, collected in a trial of the OX40 agonist ivuxolimab. V gene TRBV18 combines with J gene TRBJ2-7; perhaps TRBD2 as D (5 bases). CDR3 DNA sequence: TGTGCCAGCTCACCAGCGACTACCTCCTACGAGCAGTACTTC. Translating gives CASSPATTSYEQYF.